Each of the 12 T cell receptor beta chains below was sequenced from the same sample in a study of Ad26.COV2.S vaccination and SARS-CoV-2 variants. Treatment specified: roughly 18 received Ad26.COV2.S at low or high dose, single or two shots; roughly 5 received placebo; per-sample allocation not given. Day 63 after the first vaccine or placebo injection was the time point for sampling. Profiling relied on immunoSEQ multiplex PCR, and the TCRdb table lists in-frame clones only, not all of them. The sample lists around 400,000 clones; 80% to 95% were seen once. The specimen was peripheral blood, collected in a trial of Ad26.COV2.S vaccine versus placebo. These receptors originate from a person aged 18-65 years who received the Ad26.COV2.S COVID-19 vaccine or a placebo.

CDR3 bases: TGCGCCAGCAGTGAGTCGGGGGGTAGCAATCAGCCCCAGCATTTT. It translates to CASSESGGSNQPQHF. V and J are TRBV10-2 and TRBJ1-5; possibly TRBD1 for D (5 bases). The ends were cut back, 0 bases at V and 0 bases at J, with 6 bases in the middle. CDR3 length: 15 residues. Germline-derived CDR1 and CDR2 are WSHSY and SAAADI.

The CDR3 DNA sequence: TGTGCCAGCTCACCATCGTTGGACACTGAAGCTTTCTTT. This translates into CASSPSLDTEAFF. The gene calls are TRBV18 and TRBJ1-1; D is uncertain. Trimming left V 2 bases short and J 3 bases short, with 7 bases between. The CDR3 loop spans 13 amino acids. The germline V gene encodes CDR1 KGHSH and CDR2 LQKENI. Complete variable domain (other parts from reference TRBV18 and TRBJ1-1): NAGVMQNPRHLVRRRGQEARLRCSPMKGHSHVYWYRQLPEEGLKFMVYLQKENIIDESGMPKERFSAEFPKEGPSILRIQQVVRGDSAAYFCASSPSLDTEAFFGQGTRLTVV.

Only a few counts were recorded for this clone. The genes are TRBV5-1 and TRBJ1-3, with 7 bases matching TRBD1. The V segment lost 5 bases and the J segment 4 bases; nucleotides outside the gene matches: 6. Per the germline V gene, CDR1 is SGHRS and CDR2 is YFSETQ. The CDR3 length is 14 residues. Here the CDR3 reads CASRSDRVGNTIYF. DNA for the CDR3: TGCGCCAGCAGATCCGACAGGGTCGGAAACACCATATATTTT.

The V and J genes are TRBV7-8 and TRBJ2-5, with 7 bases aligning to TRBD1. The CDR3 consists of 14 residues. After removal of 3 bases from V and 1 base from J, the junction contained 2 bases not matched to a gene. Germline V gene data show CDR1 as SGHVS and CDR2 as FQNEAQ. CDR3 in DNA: TGTGCCAGCAGCTTCACAGGGGCCCAAGAGACCCAGTACTTC. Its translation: CASSFTGAQETQYF.

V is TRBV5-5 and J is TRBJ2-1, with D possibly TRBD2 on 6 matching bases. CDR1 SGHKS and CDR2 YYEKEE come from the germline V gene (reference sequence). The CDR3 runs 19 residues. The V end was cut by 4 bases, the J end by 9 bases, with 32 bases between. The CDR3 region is CASSNPGRSSLSGGGEQFF. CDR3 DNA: TGTGCCAGCAGCAACCCTGGTAGGAGTAGCCTCTCCGGGGGAGGTGAGCAGTTCTTC.

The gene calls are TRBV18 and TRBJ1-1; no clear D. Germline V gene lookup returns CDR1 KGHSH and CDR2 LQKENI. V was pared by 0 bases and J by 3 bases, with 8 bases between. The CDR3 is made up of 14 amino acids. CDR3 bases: TGTGCCAGCTCACCACCGTTGAGGGACACTGAAGCTTTCTTT. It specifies CASSPPLRDTEAFF.

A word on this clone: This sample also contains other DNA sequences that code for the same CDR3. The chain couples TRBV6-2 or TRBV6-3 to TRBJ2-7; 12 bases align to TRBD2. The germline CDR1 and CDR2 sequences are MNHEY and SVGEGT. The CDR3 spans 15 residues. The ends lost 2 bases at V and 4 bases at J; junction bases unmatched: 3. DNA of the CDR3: TGTGCCAGCAGTTACCGACTAGCGGGAGAGTACGAGCAGTACTTC. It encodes CASSYRLAGEYEQYF.

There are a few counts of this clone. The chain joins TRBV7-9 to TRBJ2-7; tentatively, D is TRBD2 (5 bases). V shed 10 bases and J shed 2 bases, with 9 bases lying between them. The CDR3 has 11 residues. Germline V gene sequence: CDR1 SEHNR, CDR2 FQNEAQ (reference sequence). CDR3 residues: CATEGTYEQYF. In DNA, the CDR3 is TGTGCCACAGAGGGTACCTACGAGCAGTACTTC.

In DNA, the CDR3 is TGTGCCTGGGCCACAGGGAACTTCTATGGCTACACCTTC. Translation gives CAWATGNFYGYTF. The genes are TRBV30 and TRBJ1-2, with TRBD1 as a possible D gene (6 bases). The germline CDR1 and CDR2 sequences are GTSNPN and SVGIG (reference sequence). V was trimmed by 5 bases and J by 4 bases, leaving 14 bases between them. CDR3 length equals 13 residues.

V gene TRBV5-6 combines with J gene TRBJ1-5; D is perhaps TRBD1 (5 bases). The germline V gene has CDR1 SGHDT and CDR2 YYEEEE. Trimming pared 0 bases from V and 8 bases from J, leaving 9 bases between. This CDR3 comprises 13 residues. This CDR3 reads CASSLAGGEPQHF. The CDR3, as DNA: TGTGCCAGCAGCTTGGCTGGGGGAGAGCCCCAGCATTTT.

CDR3 bases: TGTGCCAGTAGCCATTCTAGCCCGGCAACTAATGAAAAACTGTTTTTT. It is translated as CASSHSSPATNEKLFF. The rearrangement links TRBV19 to TRBJ1-4; D unclear. CDR1 is LNHDA, CDR2 SQIVND, per germline (reference sequence). The CDR3 loop spans 16 amino acids. V dropped 6 bases and J dropped 0 bases, with 14 bases sitting between them.

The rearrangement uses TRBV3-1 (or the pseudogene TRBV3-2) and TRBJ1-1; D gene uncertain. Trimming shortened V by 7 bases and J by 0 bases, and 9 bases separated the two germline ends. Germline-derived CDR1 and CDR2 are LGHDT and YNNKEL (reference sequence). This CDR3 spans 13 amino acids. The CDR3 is CASTNGMNTEAFF. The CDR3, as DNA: TGTGCCAGCACCAACGGAATGAACACTGAAGCTTTCTTT.